This TCR beta chain came from a study of CD8+ T cells in alopecia areata. Study results and caveats: Unlike in mice, where it was clearer, TCR sharing across patients was less clear, possibly HLA-related. Amid tofacitinib therapy, many expanded lesional clones stayed present in scalp and blood.

Reverse transcription of extracted RNA yielded cDNA, which provided the sequencing template. TCRdb keeps only in-frame clones here, not all; method: immunoSEQ multiplex PCR. This repertoire shows around 200,000 clones, 58% found once; its top ten account for 10% to 15%. This clone has just a few counts. What it recognizes is unknown. The CDR3 runs to 14 residues. The V gene end was trimmed by 1 base and the J gene end by 5 bases; junction bases not matched to a gene: 4. The V gene's germline CDR1 is GTSNPN and CDR2 SVGIG (reference sequence). Treatment given: oral pan-JAK inhibitor, 5-10 mg twice daily.

This receptor was identified in a human donor with alopecia areata. The source was CD8+ T cells sorted from blood, collected at week 24, from a patient treated with tofacitinib. The rearrangement links TRBV30 to TRBJ2-7; 11 nucleotides align to TRBD2. Written as DNA, the CDR3 is TGTGCCTGGAGTGCGGGACTAGCGGAAAACGAGCAGTACTTC. Encoded protein: CAWSAGLAENEQYF.